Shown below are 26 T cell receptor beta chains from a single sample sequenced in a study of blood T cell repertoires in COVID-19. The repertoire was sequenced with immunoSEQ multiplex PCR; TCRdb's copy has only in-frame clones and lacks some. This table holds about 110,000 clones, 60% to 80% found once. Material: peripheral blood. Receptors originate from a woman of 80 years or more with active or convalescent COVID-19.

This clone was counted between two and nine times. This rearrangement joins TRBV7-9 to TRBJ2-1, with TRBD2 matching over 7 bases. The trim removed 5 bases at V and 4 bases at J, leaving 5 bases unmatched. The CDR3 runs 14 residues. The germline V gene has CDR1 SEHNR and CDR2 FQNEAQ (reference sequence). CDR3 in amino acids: CASSPGLTYNEQFF. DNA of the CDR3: TGTGCCAGCAGCCCGGGACTAACTTACAATGAGCAGTTCTTC.

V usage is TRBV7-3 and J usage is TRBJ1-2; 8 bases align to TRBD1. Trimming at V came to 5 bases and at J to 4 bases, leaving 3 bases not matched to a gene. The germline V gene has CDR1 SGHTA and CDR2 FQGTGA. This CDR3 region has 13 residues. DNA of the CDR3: TGTGCCAGCAGCCCGGGACAGGTCTATGGCTACACCTTC. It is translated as CASSPGQVYGYTF.

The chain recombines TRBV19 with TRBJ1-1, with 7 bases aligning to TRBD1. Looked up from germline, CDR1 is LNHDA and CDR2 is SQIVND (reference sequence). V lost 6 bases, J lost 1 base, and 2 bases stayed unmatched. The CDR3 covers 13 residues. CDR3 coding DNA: TGTGCCAGTAGCCGGACAGGGAACACTGAAGCTTTCTTT. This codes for CASSRTGNTEAFF.

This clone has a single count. CDR3 protein: CASSLIKQGAYEQYF. DNA for the CDR3: TGTGCCAGCAGCCTCATAAAACAGGGGGCCTACGAGCAGTACTTC. This chain links TRBV7-9 with TRBJ2-7; 8 bases match TRBD1. Germline V gene sequence: CDR1 SEHNR, CDR2 FQNEAQ (reference sequence). V shed 5 bases, J shed 2 bases, and the junction held 8 bases outside the gene matches. This CDR3 is 15 amino acids long.

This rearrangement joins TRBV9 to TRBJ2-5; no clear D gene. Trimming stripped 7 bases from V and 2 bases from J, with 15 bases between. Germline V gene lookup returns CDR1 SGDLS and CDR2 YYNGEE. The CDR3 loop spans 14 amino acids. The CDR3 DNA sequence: TGTGCCAGCGCTAGGTCGGCTATTCAAGAGACCCAGTACTTC. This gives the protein CASARSAIQETQYF.

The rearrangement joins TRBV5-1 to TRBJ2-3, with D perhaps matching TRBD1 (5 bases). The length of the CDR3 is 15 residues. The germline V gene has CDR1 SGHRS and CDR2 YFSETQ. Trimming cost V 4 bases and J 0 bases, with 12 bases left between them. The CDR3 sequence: CASSTDTSSTDTQYF. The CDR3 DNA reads TGCGCCAGCAGCACGGACACATCTAGCACAGATACGCAGTATTTT.

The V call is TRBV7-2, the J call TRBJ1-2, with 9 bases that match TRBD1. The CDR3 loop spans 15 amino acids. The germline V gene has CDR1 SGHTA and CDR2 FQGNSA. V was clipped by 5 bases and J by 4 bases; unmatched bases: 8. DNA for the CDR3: TGTGCCAGCAGCGGCCGGACAGGGGAGATCTATGGCTACACCTTC. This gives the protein CASSGRTGEIYGYTF.

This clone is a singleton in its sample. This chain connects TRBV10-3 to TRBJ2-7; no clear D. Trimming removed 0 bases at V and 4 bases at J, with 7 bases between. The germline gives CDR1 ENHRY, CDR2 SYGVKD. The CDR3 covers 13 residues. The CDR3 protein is CAISESSLYEQYF. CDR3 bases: TGTGCCATCAGTGAGTCTTCCCTTTACGAGCAGTACTTC.

CDR3 DNA: TGTGCCAGCAGTGTTAGGAACACTGAAGCTTTCTTT. Translating it yields CASSVRNTEAFF. The chain is built from TRBV2 and TRBJ1-1; no clear D gene. The CDR3 is 12 residues long. Germline CDR1 reads SNHLY; CDR2 reads FYNNEI. V lost 4 bases and J 1 base, leaving 4 bases between the germline ends.

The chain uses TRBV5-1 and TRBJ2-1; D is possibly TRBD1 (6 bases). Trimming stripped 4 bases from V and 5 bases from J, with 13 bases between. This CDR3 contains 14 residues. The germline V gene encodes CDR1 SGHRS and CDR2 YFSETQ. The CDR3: CASSPDRPNNEQFF. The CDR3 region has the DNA TGCGCCAGCAGCCCTGACAGGCCGAACAATGAGCAGTTCTTC.

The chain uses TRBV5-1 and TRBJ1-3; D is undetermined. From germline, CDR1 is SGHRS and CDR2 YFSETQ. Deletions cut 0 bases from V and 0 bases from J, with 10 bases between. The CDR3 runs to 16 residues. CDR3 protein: CASSLDAVTSGNTIYF. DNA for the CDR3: TGCGCCAGCAGCTTGGACGCAGTAACCTCTGGAAACACCATATATTTT.

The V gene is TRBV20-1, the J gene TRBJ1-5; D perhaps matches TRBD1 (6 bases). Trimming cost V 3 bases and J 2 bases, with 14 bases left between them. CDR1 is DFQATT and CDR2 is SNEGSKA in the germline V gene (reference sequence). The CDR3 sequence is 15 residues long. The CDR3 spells CSASTGWGGNQPQHF. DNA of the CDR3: TGCAGTGCTAGTACAGGGTGGGGTGGCAATCAGCCCCAGCATTTT.

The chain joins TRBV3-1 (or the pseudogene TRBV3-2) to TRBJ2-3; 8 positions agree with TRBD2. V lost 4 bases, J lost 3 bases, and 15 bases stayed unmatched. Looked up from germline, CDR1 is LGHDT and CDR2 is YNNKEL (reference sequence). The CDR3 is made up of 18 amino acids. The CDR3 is CASSPTLGVRGRTDTQYF. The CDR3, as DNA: TGTGCCAGCAGCCCCACCCTAGGGGTACGCGGGAGGACAGATACGCAGTATTTT.

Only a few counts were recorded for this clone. The CDR3 DNA reads as TGTGCCAGCAGCTTAGCAGGGGTCTCTGAAGCTTTCTTT. Translating gives CASSLAGVSEAFF. This chain links TRBV7-9 with TRBJ1-1, with D possibly being TRBD1 (5 bases). Per the germline V gene, CDR1 is SEHNR and CDR2 is FQNEAQ (reference sequence). The CDR3 is made up of 13 amino acids. The V and J ends lost 0 bases and 6 bases respectively, with 8 bases between them.

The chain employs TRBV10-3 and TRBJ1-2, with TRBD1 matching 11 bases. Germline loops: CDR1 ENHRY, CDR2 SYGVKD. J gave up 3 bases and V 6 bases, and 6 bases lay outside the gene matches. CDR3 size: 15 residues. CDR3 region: CAIRKGTGGDYGYTF. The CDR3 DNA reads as TGTGCCATCAGGAAGGGGACAGGGGGAGACTATGGCTACACCTTC.

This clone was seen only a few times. The CDR3 sequence is CASSPPQSTDTQYF. The CDR3 DNA reads TGTGCCAGCTCACCACCCCAGAGCACAGATACGCAGTATTTT. The chain is built from TRBV18 and TRBJ2-3; the D is unclear. The germline gives CDR1 KGHSH, CDR2 LQKENI. The CDR3 sequence is 14 residues long. The ends were cut back, 0 bases at V and 0 bases at J, with 4 bases in the middle.

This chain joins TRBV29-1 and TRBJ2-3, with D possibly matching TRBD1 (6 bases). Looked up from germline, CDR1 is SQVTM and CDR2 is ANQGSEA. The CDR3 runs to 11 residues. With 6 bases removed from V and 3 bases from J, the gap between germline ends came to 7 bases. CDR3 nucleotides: TGCAGCGTGGGGGCGACAGATACGCAGTATTTT. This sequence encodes CSVGATDTQYF.

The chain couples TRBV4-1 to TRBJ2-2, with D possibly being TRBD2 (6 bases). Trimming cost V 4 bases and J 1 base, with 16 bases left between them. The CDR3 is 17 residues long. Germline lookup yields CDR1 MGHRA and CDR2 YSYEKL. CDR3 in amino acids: CASSRLWVAENTGELFF. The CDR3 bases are TGCGCCAGCAGCCGACTATGGGTAGCGGAGAACACCGGGGAGCTGTTTTTT.

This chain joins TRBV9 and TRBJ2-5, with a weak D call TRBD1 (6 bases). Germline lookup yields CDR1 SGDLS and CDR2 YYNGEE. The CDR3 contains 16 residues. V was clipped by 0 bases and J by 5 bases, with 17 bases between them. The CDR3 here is CASSVESDSSAETQYF. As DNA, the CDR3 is TGTGCCAGCAGCGTAGAGTCGGACAGTTCTGCCGAGACCCAGTACTTC.

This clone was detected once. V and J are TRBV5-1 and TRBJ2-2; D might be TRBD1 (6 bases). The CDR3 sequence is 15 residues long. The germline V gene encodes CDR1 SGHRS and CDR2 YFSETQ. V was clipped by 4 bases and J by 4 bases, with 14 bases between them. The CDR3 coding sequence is TGCGCCAGCAGCAGAAGCAGGGGTGCCACCGGGGAGCTGTTTTTT. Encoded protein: CASSRSRGATGELFF.

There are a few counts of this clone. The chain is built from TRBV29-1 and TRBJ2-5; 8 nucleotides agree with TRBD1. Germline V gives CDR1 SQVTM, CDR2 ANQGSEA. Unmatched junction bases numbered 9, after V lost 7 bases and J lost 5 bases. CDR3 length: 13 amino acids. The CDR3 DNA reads TGCAGCGCCCGGGACAGGATATGGGAGACCCAGTACTTC. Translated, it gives CSARDRIWETQYF.

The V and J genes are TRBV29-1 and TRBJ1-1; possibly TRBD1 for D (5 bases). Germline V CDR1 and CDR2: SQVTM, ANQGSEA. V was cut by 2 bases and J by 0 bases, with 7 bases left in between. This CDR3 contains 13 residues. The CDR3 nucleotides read TGCAGCGTTGAATCAGGGCTGAACACTGAAGCTTTCTTT. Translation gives CSVESGLNTEAFF.

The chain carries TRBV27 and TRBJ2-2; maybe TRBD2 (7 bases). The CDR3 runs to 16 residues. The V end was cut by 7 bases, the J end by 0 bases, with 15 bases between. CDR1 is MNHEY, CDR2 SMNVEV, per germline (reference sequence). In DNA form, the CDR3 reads TGTGCCAGCACTGAAAGGGGGGGCACGAACACCGGGGAGCTGTTTTTT. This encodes CASTERGGTNTGELFF.

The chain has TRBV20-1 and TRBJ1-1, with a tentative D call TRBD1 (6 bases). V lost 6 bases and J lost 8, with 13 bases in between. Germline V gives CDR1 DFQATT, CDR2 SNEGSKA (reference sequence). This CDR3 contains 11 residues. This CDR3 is CSAGGEPEAFF. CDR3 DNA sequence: TGCAGTGCAGGGGGGGAACCCGAAGCTTTCTTT.

DNA for the CDR3: TGTGCCTGGAGTGCGGGTTGGCCCAACAGGGATAATCAGCCCCAGCATTTT. Protein sequence: CAWSAGWPNRDNQPQHF. The rearrangement links TRBV30 to TRBJ1-5, with D maybe TRBD1 (6 bases). Germline V lookup: CDR1 GTSNPN, CDR2 SVGIG (reference sequence). V lost 1 base and J lost 4, with 20 bases in between. There are 17 residues in the CDR3.

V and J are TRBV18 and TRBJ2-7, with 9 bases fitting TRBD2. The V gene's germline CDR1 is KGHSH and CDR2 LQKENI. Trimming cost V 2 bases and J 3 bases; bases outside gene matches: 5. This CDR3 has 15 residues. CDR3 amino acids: CASSPSTSGDYEQYF. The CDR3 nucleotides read TGTGCCAGCTCACCATCGACTAGCGGAGACTACGAGCAGTACTTC.